Sequencing of this TCR beta chain was carried out in a study of cytomegalovirus exposure and HLA in healthy donors. Study-wide findings and caveats: CMV antigen specificity was confirmed in vitro for a few CMV-associated chains. Later on, a genetic analysis was performed. It linked a missense variant in DCLRE1C with V- and J-gene trimming of TCR beta. The authors listed roughly 150 TCR beta chains as cytomegalovirus-associated. HLA restriction was apparent for most CMV-associated TCR beta chains in a later analysis.

The PCR had 60 Vbeta and 13 Jbeta primers. Profiled with immunoSEQ multiplex PCR; TCRdb holds only in-frame clones, not every one. The repertoire consists of 95,000 to 150,000 clones, with over 60% occurring once and the leading ten covering 1.5%. CDR3 length: 13 amino acids. V lost 6 bases and J lost 4, with 10 bases in between. Looked up from germline, CDR1 is SGHTA and CDR2 is FQGNSA. A word on this clone: Its antigen is currently unknown.

This TCR was sampled from a man younger than 35 in good health and CMV-seronegative. The rearrangement uses TRBV7-2 and TRBJ2-1; a weak D match, TRBD1 (5 bases). The specimen was PBMCs. The CDR3 nucleotides are TGTGCCAGCAGTCTAGGGGCGTACAATGAGCAGTTCTTC. The encoded protein is CASSLGAYNEQFF.